These 26 T cell receptor beta chains were all obtained from the same sample, sequenced in a study of radiation and T cells in renal cell carcinoma. Time point: baseline pretreatment blood. Treatment: 15 Gy SBRT to primary tumor, nephrectomy 4 weeks later. The method was immunoSEQ multiplex PCR; TCRdb's version includes in-frame clones alone and lacks a portion of them. Seen here are around 160,000 clones, approximately 90% observed once, and the top ten hold 4.1%. This specimen consisted of blood, obtained from a patient whose treatment included radiotherapy and nephrectomy. Source of these receptors: a woman between 65 and 79 years old with renal cell carcinoma.

The chain employs TRBV28 and TRBJ2-5; no definite D call. There are 14 residues in the CDR3. V was clipped by 1 base and J by 1 base, with 7 bases between them. Germline V gene lookup returns CDR1 MDHEN and CDR2 SYDVKM. Here the CDR3 DNA reads TGTGCCAGCAGTTTATTGGCTGGCCAAGAGACCCAGTACTTC. This gives the protein CASSLLAGQETQYF.

The chain combines TRBV6-1 with TRBJ1-2; the match to TRBD1 covers 11 bases. J gave up 8 bases and V 6 bases, and 8 bases lay outside the gene matches. The CDR3 sequence is 14 residues long. The germline gives CDR1 MNHNS, CDR2 SASEGT. The CDR3 sequence: CASRPGTGGIGYTF. The CDR3 DNA reads as TGTGCCAGCAGACCCGGGACAGGGGGTATCGGCTACACCTTC.

The chain links TRBV14 to TRBJ1-1, with a weak D call TRBD1 (6 bases). Per germline, CDR1 SGHDN and CDR2 FVKESK. The ends were cut back, 6 bases at V and 1 base at J, with 9 bases in the middle. This CDR3 comprises 13 residues. The CDR3, as DNA: TGTGCCAGCAGTCAGGACAGGAACACTGAAGCTTTCTTT. Its protein is CASSQDRNTEAFF.

The chain carries TRBV18 and TRBJ1-2; D is unresolved. Trimming cost V 2 bases and J 1 base, with 8 bases left between them. Germline-derived CDR1 and CDR2 are KGHSH and LQKENI. The CDR3 sequence is 14 residues long. The CDR3 spells CASSPDTINYGYTF. In DNA form, the CDR3 reads TGTGCCAGCTCACCAGACACCATTAACTATGGCTACACCTTC.

A word on this clone: Other DNA sequences in this specimen translate into the identical CDR3. CDR3 nucleotide sequence: TGTGCCAGCAGTTCCCCTGGACAGGGCCTATATGGCTACACCTTC. This encodes CASSSPGQGLYGYTF. The genes are TRBV27 and TRBJ1-2; 8 bases match TRBD1. The CDR3 contains 15 residues. The V and J ends lost 4 bases and 5 bases, in that order; junction bases with no gene match: 9. The germline gives CDR1 MNHEY, CDR2 SMNVEV (reference sequence).

The chain employs TRBV9 and TRBJ2-1; no reliable D call. CDR3 length equals 15 residues. Trimming took off 1 base at V and 0 bases at J, with 8 bases between the two ends. Germline lookup yields CDR1 SGDLS and CDR2 YYNGEE. The CDR3 DNA reads as TGTGCCAGCAGCGTAAAGTGGGACTCCTACAATGAGCAGTTCTTC. Translation gives CASSVKWDSYNEQFF.

The gene calls are TRBV19 and TRBJ1-5, with 11 nucleotides matching TRBD1. The CDR3 loop spans 15 amino acids. Germline-derived CDR1 and CDR2 are LNHDA and SQIVND (reference sequence). V shed 3 bases and J 4 bases; nucleotides not matched to a gene: 2. CDR3 region: CASSMDRGRNQPQHF. In DNA form, the CDR3 reads TGTGCCAGTAGTATGGACAGGGGGCGGAATCAGCCCCAGCATTTT.

V and J are TRBV30 and TRBJ2-3; 8 positions agree with TRBD1. Trimming removed 3 bases from V and 4 bases from J; junction bases left unmatched: 6. The V gene's germline CDR1 is GTSNPN and CDR2 SVGIG (reference sequence). The CDR3 covers 14 residues. The CDR3 DNA reads TGTGCCTGGAGGCAGGGGGCGCCCGCAGATACGCAGTATTTT. This codes for CAWRQGAPADTQYF.

The J gene is TRBJ1-2, the V gene TRBV19, with D tentatively TRBD1 (5 bases). The CDR3 length is 14 residues. V shed 2 bases and J shed 7 bases, with 14 bases lying between them. CDR1 LNHDA and CDR2 SQIVND come from the germline V gene (reference sequence). The CDR3 DNA sequence: TGTGCCAGTAGTATATACGCGGATGGGGGTGGCTACACCTTC. Protein sequence: CASSIYADGGGYTF.

V is TRBV28 and J is TRBJ2-4, with 7 bases that match TRBD2. V shed 5 bases and J 8 bases; nucleotides not matched to a gene: 9. The CDR3 is 14 amino acids. Germline V gene lookup returns CDR1 MDHEN and CDR2 SYDVKM. The CDR3 coding sequence is TGTGCCAGCAGTCCCCCCCTGGGGAGGGACATTCAGTACTTC. Protein sequence: CASSPPLGRDIQYF.

The V and J genes are TRBV5-4 and TRBJ1-1; 7 positions agree with TRBD1. The trim removed 3 bases at V and 5 bases at J, leaving 10 bases unmatched. Germline CDR1 reads SGHNT; CDR2 reads YYREEE (reference sequence). CDR3 size: 15 residues. The CDR3 spells CASSSVRTGNTEAFF. CDR3 sequence (DNA): TGTGCCAGCAGCTCGGTCCGGACAGGCAATACTGAAGCTTTCTTT.

The rearrangement links TRBV6-5 to TRBJ1-2, with a possible D match to TRBD1 (6 bases). Germline V gene sequence: CDR1 MNHEY, CDR2 SVGAGI. The CDR3 contains 16 residues. V was shortened by 0 bases and J by 4 bases, with 15 bases between the two germline ends. This chain's CDR3 is CASSYSTQGLLYGYTF. The DNA for the CDR3 is TGTGCCAGCAGTTACTCGACGCAGGGGCTACTCTATGGCTACACCTTC.

The CDR3 region has the DNA TGTGCCAGCAGCCGCGCCTACACAGATACGCAGTATTTT. Encoded protein: CASSRAYTDTQYF. The V call is TRBV7-2, the J call TRBJ2-3, with D unresolved. V was pared by 5 bases and J by 2 bases, with 8 bases between. The CDR3 extends over 13 amino acids. CDR1 is SGHTA and CDR2 is FQGNSA in the germline V gene.

This clone was seen only a few times. The chain couples TRBV19 to TRBJ1-3; perhaps TRBD1 as D (5 bases). The CDR3 totals 14 residues. CDR1 and CDR2 (germline): LNHDA, SQIVND (reference sequence). V shed 8 bases and J shed 3 bases, with 14 bases lying between them. This chain's CDR3 is CASWGPRNGNTIYF. CDR3 sequence (DNA): TGTGCCAGTTGGGGCCCACGGAATGGAAACACCATATATTTT.

The gene calls are TRBV11-2 and TRBJ1-5; 7 nucleotides align to TRBD1. J was trimmed by 7 bases and V by 1 base; bases with no gene match: 7. Germline CDR1 SGHAT, CDR2 FQNNGV. The CDR3 has 15 amino acids. The CDR3 loop is CASSLGLGGRQPQHF. CDR3 nucleotide sequence: TGTGCCAGCAGCTTAGGGTTAGGGGGCAGGCAGCCCCAGCATTTT.

The table lists this clone with a few counts. The J gene is TRBJ1-5, the V gene TRBV5-6, with a possible D match to TRBD1 (6 bases). The V gene lost 3 bases and the J gene lost 0 bases, with 13 bases spanning the gap. The CDR3 sequence is 16 residues long. CDR1 and CDR2 from the germline V gene are SGHDT and YYEEEE. The CDR3 here is CASSSGGHNSNQPQHF. As DNA, the CDR3 is TGTGCCAGCAGCTCGGGGGGACATAATAGCAATCAGCCCCAGCATTTT. Looking up the rest from reference TRBV5-6 and TRBJ1-5 gives the full variable domain: DAGVTQSPTHLIKTRGQQVTLRCSPKSGHDTVSWYQQALGQGPQFIFQYYEEEERQRGNFPDRFSGHQFPNYSSELNVNALLLGDSALYLCASSSGGHNSNQPQHFGDGTRLSIL.

This sequence joins TRBV5-4 and TRBJ1-5; D is possibly TRBD1 (5 bases). From germline, CDR1 is SGHNT and CDR2 YYREEE (reference sequence). V lost 0 bases and J 6 bases, leaving 13 bases between the germline ends. This CDR3 spans 15 amino acids. The CDR3 here is CASSLAGEGRQPQHF. CDR3 sequence (DNA): TGTGCCAGCAGCTTGGCGGGGGAGGGACGTCAGCCCCAGCATTTT.

The chain uses TRBV7-8 and TRBJ2-5; no clear D gene. The length of the CDR3 is 13 residues. Germline-derived CDR1 and CDR2 are SGHVS and FQNEAQ. Trimming pared 2 bases from V and 4 bases from J, leaving 8 bases between. CDR3 in amino acids: CASSLWRLETQYF. DNA of the CDR3: TGTGCCAGCAGCTTATGGAGACTAGAGACCCAGTACTTC.

This clone has only one observation. The chain uses TRBV4-1 and TRBJ1-2; 7 bases agree with TRBD1. After removal of 0 bases from V and 2 bases from J, the junction contained 3 bases not matched to a gene. CDR3 length: 15 residues. CDR1 MGHRA and CDR2 YSYEKL come from the germline V gene. This CDR3 reads CASSQEEGQNYGYTF. The DNA for the CDR3 is TGCGCCAGCAGCCAAGAAGAGGGACAGAACTATGGCTACACCTTC.

The chain employs TRBV6-6 and TRBJ2-7; 8 nucleotides line up with TRBD2. Germline CDR1 reads MNHNY; CDR2 reads SVGAGI (reference sequence). The CDR3 consists of 14 residues. Trimming removed 2 bases from V and 3 bases from J; junction bases left unmatched: 3. CDR3 sequence (DNA): TGTGCCAGCAGTTACACCGGGGGGGGCTACGAGCAGTACTTC. As protein: CASSYTGGGYEQYF.

The chain is built from TRBV7-8 and TRBJ1-3, with D uncertain. The CDR3 loop spans 12 amino acids. V was trimmed by 3 bases and J by 4 bases, leaving 4 bases between them. CDR1 is SGHVS and CDR2 is FQNEAQ in the germline V gene. This CDR3 is CASSFVGNTIYF. The CDR3 nucleotides are TGTGCCAGCAGCTTCGTAGGAAACACCATATATTTT.

The chain couples TRBV19 to TRBJ2-7; 8 bases agree with TRBD2. Germline trimming cut 4 bases from V and 6 bases from J; bases unmatched to any gene: 5. In germline, CDR1 is LNHDA, CDR2 SQIVND (reference sequence). This CDR3 spans 13 amino acids. In DNA, the CDR3 is TGTGCCAGTAGTAGACCGGGACTAGTCGAGCAGTACTTC. Protein: CASSRPGLVEQYF.

The DNA of the CDR3 is TGTGCCAGCAGCAATCAGCCAGGTTCCACAGATACGCAGTATTTT. Its translation: CASSNQPGSTDTQYF. V and J are TRBV9 and TRBJ2-3, with unresolved D. The CDR3 has 15 amino acids. Germline V gene sequence: CDR1 SGDLS, CDR2 YYNGEE. V gave up 4 bases and J gave up 2 bases, with 14 bases separating them.

A note on this clone: Other DNA sequences in this sample translate to the same CDR3. The rearrangement uses TRBV19 and TRBJ2-3; D perhaps matches TRBD1 (6 bases). V was pared by 3 bases and J by 3 bases, with 7 bases between. There are 13 residues in the CDR3. CDR1 and CDR2 (germline): LNHDA, SQIVND (reference sequence). CDR3 bases: TGTGCCAGTAGTATCCAGGGGACAGATACGCAGTATTTT. It encodes CASSIQGTDTQYF.

The rearrangement joins TRBV30 to TRBJ1-2, with 10 bases identical to TRBD1. CDR3 length: 16 amino acids. Germline lookup yields CDR1 GTSNPN and CDR2 SVGIG (reference sequence). V gave up 3 bases and J gave up 5 bases; unmatched junction bases: 12. CDR3 sequence reads: CAWSPSGQGKSYGYTF. The CDR3 DNA is TGTGCCTGGAGCCCGTCGGGACAGGGGAAGAGTTATGGCTACACCTTC.

Comment on this clone: Germline is not matched at one junction end, which may reflect a read error. The chain is built from TRBV15 and TRBJ2-1; D uncertain. The CDR3 is made up of 12 amino acids. The V gene's germline CDR1 is LNHNV and CDR2 YYDKDF (reference sequence). The chain's CDR3 is CATSRDLRPRVF. The CDR3 DNA sequence: TGTGCCACCAGCAGAGATCTCAGGCCTCGGGTCTTC.